This T cell receptor (beta chain) derives from a study of T-cell reconstitution after alpha-beta-depleted transplantation in children. The authors prepared the TCRbeta library with unique molecular identifiers. In TCRdb, the PCR reads were re-called with MiXCR into one record per CDR3 protein. The table has about 500,000 distinct CDR3 sequences, about 33% seen once; the top ten hold around 2.4%. The CDR3 spans 17 residues. V shed 4 bases and J 3 bases; nucleotides not matched to a gene: 14. CDR1 is MNHEY and CDR2 is SVGAGI in the germline V gene. The clonotype originates from a human donor who donated a stem cell graft to a child with aplastic anemia. Sequences were derived from PBMCs from the stem cell graft donor, sampled from the stem cell graft. The chain is built from TRBV6-5 and TRBJ1-1; 7 bases fit TRBD1. The CDR3 protein is CASSSGKRGLRDTEAFF. CDR3 nucleotides: TGTGCCAGCAGTTCAGGAAAAAGGGGGCTGAGAGACACTGAAGCTTTCTTT.